The 10 T cell receptor beta chains given below trace back to one sample, sequenced in a study of CD8 T cells in ankylosing spondylitis. Study-wide points: Apparently characteristic of ankylosing spondylitis blood was a TCR beta motif (about 8 highly homologous variants).

TCRdb processed the 5' RACE reads anew with MiXCR; each CDR3 protein has one entry. Of some 450,000 distinct CDR3 sequences in the sample, roughly a sixth were seen once. What these receptors recognize is not known. Material for sequencing was blood, either unsorted or a sorted T cell fraction (not recorded which). These receptors were taken from a male donor with ankylosing spondylitis.

This clonotype was seen a few times. The V gene is TRBV12-3 or TRBV12-4, the J gene TRBJ1-2; D remains unclear. This CDR3 contains 14 residues. Deletions cut 3 bases from V and 8 bases from J, with 16 bases between. CDR3 nucleotide sequence: TGTGCCAGCAGTTTTGAGGGCAGCTGGGGAGGCTACACCTTC. Its translation is CASSFEGSWGGYTF.

V gene TRBV7-9 combines with J gene TRBJ1-6, with D perhaps matching TRBD1 (5 bases). The CDR3 loop spans 14 amino acids. Germline V gene lookup returns CDR1 SEHNR and CDR2 FQNEAQ (reference sequence). The V end was cut by 3 bases, the J end by 8 bases, with 11 bases between. CDR3 nucleotides: TGTGCCAGCAGCTTCGGCGGGGGGTATTCACCCCTCCACTTT. This codes for CASSFGGGYSPLHF.

J is TRBJ1-3 and V is TRBV7-9; 8 positions match TRBD1. Germline V gene lookup returns CDR1 SEHNR and CDR2 FQNEAQ (reference sequence). J lost 0 bases, V lost 4 bases, and 5 bases had no gene match. The CDR3 runs 16 residues. CDR3 DNA sequence: TGTGCCAGCAGCTCTGGGACAGGCGTCTCTGGAAACACCATATATTTT. This sequence encodes CASSSGTGVSGNTIYF. Based on the CDR3 plus reference TRBV7-9 and TRBJ1-3, the full variable domain is DTGVSQNPRHKITKRGQNVTFRCDPISEHNRLYWYRQTLGQGPEFLTYFQNEAQLEKSRLLSDRFSAERPKGSFSTLEIQRTEQGDSAMYLCASSSGTGVSGNTIYFGEGSWLTVV.

The gene calls are TRBV7-9 and TRBJ2-5; TRBD1 aligns across 7 bases. The ends lost 4 bases at V and 2 bases at J; junction bases unmatched: 4. Germline loops: CDR1 SEHNR, CDR2 FQNEAQ (reference sequence). This CDR3 comprises 14 residues. CDR3 bases: TGTGCCAGCAGCTCAACAGGGGATCAAGAGACCCAGTACTTC. Its translation: CASSSTGDQETQYF.

This clonotype came up many times. V and J are TRBV29-1 and TRBJ2-3, with D tentatively TRBD2 (6 bases). The germline V gene encodes CDR1 SQVTM and CDR2 ANQGSEA. Trimming shortened V by 8 bases and J by 3 bases, and 21 bases separated the two germline ends. The CDR3 contains 15 residues. CDR3 in DNA: TGCAGCACACTCCCAGGGCGGGGCCCGACAGATACGCAGTATTTT. It yields the protein CSTLPGRGPTDTQYF.

This chain connects TRBV20-1 to TRBJ1-5; a weak D match, TRBD1 (6 bases). The V and J ends lost 5 bases and 4 bases respectively, with 18 bases between them. Germline assignment: CDR1 DFQATT and CDR2 SNEGSKA (reference sequence). The CDR3 covers 15 residues. CDR3 DNA: TGCAGTGCTGTGGACGCTTTAGGGGGGAATCAGCCCCAGCATTTT. Residues: CSAVDALGGNQPQHF.

This clonotype showed up just a few times. This rearrangement joins TRBV29-1 to TRBJ2-3; 11 nucleotides match TRBD2. Germline V gene lookup returns CDR1 SQVTM and CDR2 ANQGSEA. Trimming at V came to 3 bases and at J to 0 bases, leaving 2 bases not matched to a gene. The CDR3 totals 15 residues. The CDR3 spells CSVESSGGSTDTQYF. CDR3 nucleotides: TGCAGCGTTGAGTCTAGCGGGGGGAGCACAGATACGCAGTATTTT.

The rearrangement uses TRBV11-2 and TRBJ1-5, with D unclear. The germline CDR1 and CDR2 sequences are SGHAT and FQNNGV. Trimming left V 2 bases short and J 1 base short, with 9 bases between. This CDR3 has 15 residues. CDR3 bases: TGTGCCAGCAGCTTAAGGACGTCCAGCAATCAGCCCCAGCATTTT. Translating it yields CASSLRTSSNQPQHF.

This rearrangement joins TRBV15 to TRBJ2-5; D uncertain. CDR1 and CDR2 (germline): LNHNV, YYDKDF (reference sequence). V lost 2 bases and J 2 bases, leaving 12 bases between the germline ends. CDR3 length: 15 amino acids. The CDR3, as DNA: TGTGCCACCAGCAGACGCCCAACCCAACAAGAGACCCAGTACTTC. This gives the protein CATSRRPTQQETQYF.

CDR3 sequence: CASSLANRAENTEAFF. The CDR3 DNA reads TGCGCCAGCAGCTTGGCCAACAGGGCAGAGAACACTGAAGCTTTCTTT. The chain employs TRBV5-1 and TRBJ1-1; the D gene is possibly TRBD1 (6 bases). Germline V lookup: CDR1 SGHRS, CDR2 YFSETQ. Trimming removed 0 bases from V and 1 base from J, with 13 bases in between. This CDR3 is 16 amino acids long.